What follows describes a single T cell receptor beta chain. CDR3 length: 12 residues. V lost 7 bases to trimming and J lost 8 bases; unmatched junction nucleotides: 5. This record comes from a study of blood T cell repertoires in COVID-19. Authors' data handling: Estimation of nucleated cell counts was performed using reference gene primer amplification. Generated by immunoSEQ multiplex PCR, the TCRdb table keeps only in-frame clones and is missing some. That table supplies the V and J calls and clone size; D and trimming were determined from the DNA. This table has around 120,000 clones, approximately 80% appearing once.

The TCR comes from a man in his sixties or seventies with active or convalescent COVID-19. Sequencing was carried out using peripheral blood. The chain couples TRBV12-3 or TRBV12-4 to TRBJ1-2; 9 bases match TRBD1. Here the CDR3 DNA reads TGTGCCAGCAACCCGGGACAGGGAGGCTACACCTTC. As protein: CASNPGQGGYTF.